Following are 21 T cell receptor beta chains from one sample sequenced in a study of blood T cell repertoires in COVID-19. The protocol was immunoSEQ multiplex PCR, while the TCRdb copy is restricted to in-frame clones and leaves out a portion. The sample gives around 380,000 clones, approximately 89% of which show up once; under 1.5% is in the top ten. Sequencing was carried out using PBMCs or T cells enriched from blood (not recorded which). The receptor source for this set is a man aged 25 to 40 who had recovered from COVID-19.

The J gene is TRBJ1-1, the V gene TRBV7-2; 7 nucleotides line up with TRBD1. The germline gives CDR1 SGHTA, CDR2 FQGNSA. The J segment lost 4 bases and the V segment lost 5 bases, leaving 7 bases of the junction unmatched. There are 14 residues in the CDR3. The CDR3 region has the DNA TGTGCCAGCAGCCTATCACAGGGGTCCACTGAAGCTTTCTTT. Translation gives CASSLSQGSTEAFF.

The chain combines TRBV7-9 with TRBJ2-3, with D perhaps TRBD1 (5 bases). The ends were cut back, 5 bases at V and 4 bases at J, with 13 bases in the middle. Germline CDR1 reads SEHNR; CDR2 reads FQNEAQ (reference sequence). The CDR3 runs 14 residues. Written as DNA, the CDR3 is TGTGCCAGCAGCAAGAAAGGGGTCGCAGATACGCAGTATTTT. This sequence encodes CASSKKGVADTQYF.

This clone has a handful of counts. Within the sample, other DNA sequences also encode this same CDR3. CDR3 in amino acids: CASSLAGASTDTQYF. Written as DNA, the CDR3 is TGTGCCAGCAGCTTAGCGGGGGCTAGCACAGATACGCAGTATTTT. This rearrangement joins TRBV7-6 to TRBJ2-3, with TRBD1 as a possible D gene (6 bases). The CDR3 runs to 15 residues. Trimming pared 0 bases from V and 0 bases from J, leaving 7 bases between. The V gene's germline CDR1 is SGHVS and CDR2 FNYEAQ.

The chain recombines TRBV5-4 with TRBJ2-3, with 7 bases lining up with TRBD2. Trimming at V came to 4 bases and at J to 1 base, leaving 9 bases not matched to a gene. Germline-derived CDR1 and CDR2 are SGHNT and YYREEE (reference sequence). CDR3 length: 16 residues. CDR3 DNA sequence: TGTGCCAGCAGCCCTGGAGGGCTAGCGGGCACAGATACGCAGTATTTT. It yields the protein CASSPGGLAGTDTQYF. The full variable domain, in which reference TRBV5-4 and TRBJ2-3 provide the parts outside the CDR3, is ETGVTQSPTHLIKTRGQQVTLRCSSQSGHNTVSWYQQALGQGPQFIFQYYREEENGRGNFPPRFSGLQFPNYSSELNVNALELDDSALYLCASSPGGLAGTDTQYFGPGTRLTVL.

This chain uses TRBV3-1 (or the pseudogene TRBV3-2) with TRBJ2-6; the D gene is possibly TRBD1 (6 bases). The V gene's germline CDR1 is LGHDT and CDR2 YNNKEL (reference sequence). V was trimmed by 2 bases and J by 0 bases, leaving 11 bases between them. This CDR3 spans 17 amino acids. The CDR3: CASSQSGQRSGANVLTF. DNA of the CDR3: TGTGCCAGCAGCCAATCGGGACAACGCTCTGGGGCCAACGTCCTGACTTTC.

This clone has just a few counts. The chain recombines TRBV12-3 or TRBV12-4 with TRBJ2-2, with D unclear. Trimming cost V 5 bases and J 8 bases, with 6 bases left between them. The CDR3 consists of 11 residues. CDR3: CASSRVGELFF. In DNA form, the CDR3 reads TGTGCCAGCAGTAGAGTAGGGGAGCTGTTTTTT.

The J gene is TRBJ1-5, the V gene TRBV5-6; 9 nucleotides agree with TRBD1. This CDR3 comprises 15 residues. Germline V lookup: CDR1 SGHDT, CDR2 YYEEEE. The junction had 2 bases not matched to a gene; V was cut back by 0 bases and J by 4 bases. CDR3 nucleotide sequence: TGTGCCAGCAGCTTGGGGGACAGGGCAAATCAGCCCCAGCATTTT. It yields the protein CASSLGDRANQPQHF.

CDR3 nucleotide sequence: TGTGCCAGCAGTACCTCCCAGAATCAGCCCCAGCATTTT. It codes for CASSTSQNQPQHF. The J gene is TRBJ1-5, the V gene TRBV12-3 or TRBV12-4; D unresolved. Trimming stripped 5 bases from V and 4 bases from J, with 9 bases between. The CDR3 is 13 amino acids.

In DNA form, the CDR3 reads TGTGCCAGCAGTGAAGTTGGCGGGGGCCGTACGGAGCAGTACTTC. Protein sequence: CASSEVGGGRTEQYF. The J gene is TRBJ2-7, the V gene TRBV6-1; a weak D match, TRBD2 (7 bases). Trimming left V 1 base short and J 7 bases short, with 17 bases between. The CDR3 sequence is 15 residues long. Per germline, CDR1 MNHNS and CDR2 SASEGT.

The rearrangement uses TRBV10-3 and TRBJ2-1; TRBD1 agrees at 8 bases. Trimming removed 6 bases from V and 3 bases from J; junction bases left unmatched: 7. The CDR3 has 15 amino acids. Germline V gives CDR1 ENHRY, CDR2 SYGVKD. Here the CDR3 reads CAIRERTGFYNEQFF. CDR3 nucleotide sequence: TGTGCCATCAGAGAAAGGACAGGGTTCTACAATGAGCAGTTCTTC.

The V call is TRBV7-2, the J call TRBJ1-5, with D perhaps TRBD1 (5 bases). Germline V gene data show CDR1 as SGHTA and CDR2 as FQGNSA. Trimming removed 3 bases at V and 7 bases at J, with 16 bases between. The CDR3 is 15 amino acids. The CDR3 loop reads CASSFGGLGRQPQHF. The CDR3 nucleotides read TGTGCCAGCAGCTTCGGGGGATTAGGCCGACAGCCCCAGCATTTT.

The chain is built from TRBV27 and TRBJ1-1; maybe TRBD1 (6 bases). Trimming stripped 5 bases from V and 1 base from J, with 14 bases between. The germline V gene has CDR1 MNHEY and CDR2 SMNVEV (reference sequence). CDR3 length: 15 residues. CDR3 DNA: TGTGCCAGCAGTGGGACAAGCCTTAGGAACACTGAAGCTTTCTTT. It specifies CASSGTSLRNTEAFF.

The rearrangement uses TRBV5-1 and TRBJ1-1; no clear D. Trimming pared 4 bases from V and 2 bases from J, leaving 12 bases between. CDR1 is SGHRS, CDR2 YFSETQ, per germline. The CDR3 is 14 residues long. CDR3 in amino acids: CASSIGSDNTEAFF. Written as DNA, the CDR3 is TGCGCCAGCAGCATCGGGTCCGACAACACTGAAGCTTTCTTT.

The gene calls are TRBV6-5 and TRBJ1-2, with 9 bases aligning to TRBD1. J gave up 3 bases and V 7 bases, and 3 bases lay outside the gene matches. CDR1 MNHEY and CDR2 SVGAGI come from the germline V gene. There are 13 residues in the CDR3. The CDR3 protein is CASTRQGDYGYTF. The CDR3 DNA sequence: TGTGCCAGCACCAGACAGGGGGACTATGGCTACACCTTC.

The J gene is TRBJ2-2, the V gene TRBV19; 8 nucleotides line up with TRBD1. The junction had 4 bases not matched to a gene; V was cut back by 6 bases and J by 4 bases. CDR1 is LNHDA, CDR2 SQIVND, per germline (reference sequence). CDR3 size: 14 residues. The CDR3 coding sequence is TGTGCCAGTAGCACCGGGACAGGCACCGGGGAGCTGTTTTTT. Its protein is CASSTGTGTGELFF.

This clone has a handful of counts. The chain carries TRBV5-8 and TRBJ1-2; D gene ambiguous. The CDR3 length is 14 residues. V gave up 4 bases and J gave up 1 base, with 11 bases separating them. The germline V gene has CDR1 SGHTS and CDR2 YDEGEE. CDR3 bases: TGTGCCAGCAGCCCCACCCAGGTTAACTATGGCTACACCTTC. Its translation: CASSPTQVNYGYTF.

The genes are TRBV7-9 and TRBJ1-1; TRBD1 aligns across 7 bases. V lost 5 bases, J lost 7 bases, and 4 bases stayed unmatched. In germline, CDR1 is SEHNR, CDR2 FQNEAQ (reference sequence). The CDR3 loop spans 12 amino acids. The CDR3 sequence is CASSPQGDEAFF. In nucleotides, the CDR3 is TGTGCCAGCAGCCCCCAGGGGGATGAAGCTTTCTTT.

The chain recombines TRBV5-5 with TRBJ2-7; D may be TRBD2 (5 bases). Germline V gives CDR1 SGHKS, CDR2 YYEKEE (reference sequence). Trimming took 4 bases from V and 4 from J, leaving 18 bases between them. The CDR3 consists of 15 residues. CDR3 region: CASSTGLVLVYEQYF. The CDR3 DNA follows: TGTGCCAGCAGCACTGGACTCGTCTTAGTGTACGAGCAGTACTTC. The full variable domain, rest sourced from reference TRBV5-5 and TRBJ2-7, is DAGVTQSPTHLIKTRGQQVTLRCSPISGHKSVSWYQQVLGQGPQFIFQYYEKEERGRGNFPDRFSARQFPNYSSELNVNALLLGDSALYLCASSTGLVLVYEQYFGPGTRLTVT.

This chain uses TRBV2 with TRBJ2-7; TRBD1 might be the D (6 bases). The V gene lost 6 bases and the J gene lost 13 bases, with 25 bases spanning the gap. The CDR3 runs 14 residues. Germline V gene sequence: CDR1 SNHLY, CDR2 FYNNEI. The CDR3 DNA sequence: TGTGCCAGCAGGGCCCGGACAGTACCGATCGAGGGCTACTTC. This translates into CASRARTVPIEGYF.

This clone has only a few counts. This CDR3 is also generated by other DNA sequences in the sample. The gene calls are TRBV30 and TRBJ1-1; TRBD1 might be the D (6 bases). The CDR3 extends over 11 amino acids. Trimming shortened V by 4 bases and J by 5 bases, and 8 bases separated the two germline ends. Germline V gene data show CDR1 as GTSNPN and CDR2 as SVGIG (reference sequence). The CDR3 region has the DNA TGTGCCTGGACCAGGGGAACTGAAGCTTTCTTT. Encoded protein: CAWTRGTEAFF.

This chain joins TRBV2 and TRBJ1-1, with 7 bases fitting TRBD1. The CDR3 is 20 residues long. The germline V gene encodes CDR1 SNHLY and CDR2 FYNNEI. Germline trimming cut 8 bases from V and 3 bases from J; bases unmatched to any gene: 27. CDR3 amino acids: CASSKTGQRTGPRGHTEAFF. In DNA form, the CDR3 reads TGTGCCAGCTCAAAAACCGGCCAAAGGACAGGTCCAAGAGGGCACACTGAAGCTTTCTTT.